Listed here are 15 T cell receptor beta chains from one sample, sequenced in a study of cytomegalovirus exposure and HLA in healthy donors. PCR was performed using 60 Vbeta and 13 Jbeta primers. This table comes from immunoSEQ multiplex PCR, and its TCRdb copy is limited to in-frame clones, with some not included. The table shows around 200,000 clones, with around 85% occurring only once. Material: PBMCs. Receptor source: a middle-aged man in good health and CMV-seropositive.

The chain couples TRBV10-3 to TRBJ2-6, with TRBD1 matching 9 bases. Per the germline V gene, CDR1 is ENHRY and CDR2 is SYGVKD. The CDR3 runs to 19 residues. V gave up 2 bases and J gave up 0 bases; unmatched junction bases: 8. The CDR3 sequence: CAISERPPGQGSGANVLTF. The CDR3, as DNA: TGTGCCATCAGTGAGCGGCCACCGGGACAGGGCTCTGGGGCCAACGTCCTGACTTTC.

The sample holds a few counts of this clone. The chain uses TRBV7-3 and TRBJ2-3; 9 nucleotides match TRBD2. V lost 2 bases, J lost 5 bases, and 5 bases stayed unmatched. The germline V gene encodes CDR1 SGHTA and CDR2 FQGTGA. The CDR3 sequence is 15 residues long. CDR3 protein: CASSLGGGALDTQYF. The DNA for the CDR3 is TGTGCCAGCAGCTTAGGCGGGGGGGCTTTAGATACGCAGTATTTT.

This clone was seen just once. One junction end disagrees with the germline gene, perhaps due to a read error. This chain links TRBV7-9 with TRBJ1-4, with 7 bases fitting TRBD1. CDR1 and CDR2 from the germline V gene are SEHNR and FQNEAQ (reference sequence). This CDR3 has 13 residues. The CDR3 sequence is CSSSLPGGEKLFF. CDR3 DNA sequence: TGTTCCAGCAGCTTACCAGGGGGGGAAAAACTGTTTTTT.

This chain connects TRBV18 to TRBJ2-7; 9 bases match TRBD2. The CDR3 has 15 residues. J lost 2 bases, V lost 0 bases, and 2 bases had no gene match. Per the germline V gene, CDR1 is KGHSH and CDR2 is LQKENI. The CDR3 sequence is CASSPPTSGAYEQYF. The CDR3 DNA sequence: TGTGCCAGCTCACCACCGACTAGCGGTGCCTACGAGCAGTACTTC. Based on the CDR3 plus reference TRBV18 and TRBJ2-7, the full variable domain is NAGVMQNPRHLVRRRGQEARLRCSPMKGHSHVYWYRQLPEEGLKFMVYLQKENIIDESGMPKERFSAEFPKEGPSILRIQQVVRGDSAAYFCASSPPTSGAYEQYFGPGTRLTVT.

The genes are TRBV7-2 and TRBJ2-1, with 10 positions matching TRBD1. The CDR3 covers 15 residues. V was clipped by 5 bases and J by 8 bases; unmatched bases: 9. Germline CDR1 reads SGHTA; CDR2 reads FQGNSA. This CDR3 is CASSIGQGVVDEQFF. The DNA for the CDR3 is TGTGCCAGCAGCATTGGACAGGGGGTGGTGGATGAGCAGTTCTTC.

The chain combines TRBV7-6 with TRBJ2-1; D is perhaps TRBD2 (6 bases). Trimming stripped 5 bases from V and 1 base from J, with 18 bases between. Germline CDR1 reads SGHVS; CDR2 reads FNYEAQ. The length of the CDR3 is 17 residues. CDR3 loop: CASSPGTLALSYNEQFF. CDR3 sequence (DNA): TGTGCCAGCAGCCCTGGGACTTTAGCCCTATCCTACAATGAGCAGTTCTTC.

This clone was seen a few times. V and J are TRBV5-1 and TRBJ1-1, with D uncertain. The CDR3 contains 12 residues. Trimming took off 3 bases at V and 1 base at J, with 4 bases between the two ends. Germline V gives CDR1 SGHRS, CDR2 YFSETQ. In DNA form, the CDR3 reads TGCGCCAGCAGCTCGGGGAACACTGAAGCTTTCTTT. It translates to CASSSGNTEAFF.

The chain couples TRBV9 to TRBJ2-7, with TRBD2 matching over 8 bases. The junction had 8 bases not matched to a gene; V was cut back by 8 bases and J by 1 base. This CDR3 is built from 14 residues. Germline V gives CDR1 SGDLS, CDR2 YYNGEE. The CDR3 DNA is TGTGCCAGTAGCCCGCCGGGGGGGTCCTACGAGCAGTACTTC. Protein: CASSPPGGSYEQYF.

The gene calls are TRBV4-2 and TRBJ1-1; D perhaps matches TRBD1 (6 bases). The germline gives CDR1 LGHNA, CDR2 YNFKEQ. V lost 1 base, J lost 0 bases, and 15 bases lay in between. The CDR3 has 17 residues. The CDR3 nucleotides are TGTGCCAGCAGCCAAGGGGTCTGGGAGGGGGTGAACACTGAAGCTTTCTTT. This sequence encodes CASSQGVWEGVNTEAFF.

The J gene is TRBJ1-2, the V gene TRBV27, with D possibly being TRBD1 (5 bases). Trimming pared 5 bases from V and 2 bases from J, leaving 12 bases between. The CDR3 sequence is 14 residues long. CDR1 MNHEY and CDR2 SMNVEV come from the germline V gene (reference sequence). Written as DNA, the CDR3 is TGTGCCAGCAGTCCAGGACAAAGGAACTATGGCTACACCTTC. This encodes CASSPGQRNYGYTF.

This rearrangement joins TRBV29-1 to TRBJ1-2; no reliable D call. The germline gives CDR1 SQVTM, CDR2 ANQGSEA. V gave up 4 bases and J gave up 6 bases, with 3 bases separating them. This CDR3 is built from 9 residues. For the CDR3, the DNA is TGCAGCGTTGCAAATGGCTACACCTTC. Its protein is CSVANGYTF.

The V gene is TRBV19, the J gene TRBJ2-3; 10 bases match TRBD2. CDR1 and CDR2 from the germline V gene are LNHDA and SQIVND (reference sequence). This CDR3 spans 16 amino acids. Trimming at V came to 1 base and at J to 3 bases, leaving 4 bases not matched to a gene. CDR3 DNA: TGTGCCAGTAGTATAGCTAGCGGGGGTTTAACAGATACGCAGTATTTT. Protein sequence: CASSIASGGLTDTQYF. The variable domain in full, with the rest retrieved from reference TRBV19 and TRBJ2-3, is DGGITQSPKYLFRKEGQNVTLSCEQNLNHDAMYWYRQDPGQGLRLIYYSQIVNDFQKGDIAEGYSVSREKKESFPLTVTSAQKNPTAFYLCASSIASGGLTDTQYFGPGTRLTVL.

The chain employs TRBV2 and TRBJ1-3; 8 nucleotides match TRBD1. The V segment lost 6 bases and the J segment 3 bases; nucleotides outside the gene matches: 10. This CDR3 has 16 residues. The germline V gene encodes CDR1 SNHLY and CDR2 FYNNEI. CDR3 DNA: TGTGCCAGCAGGGACACTGGACAGGGAATTGGAAACACCATATATTTT. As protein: CASRDTGQGIGNTIYF. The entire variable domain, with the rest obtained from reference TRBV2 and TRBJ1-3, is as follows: EPEVTQTPSHQVTQMGQEVILRCVPISNHLYFYWYRQILGQKVEFLVSFYNNEISEKSEIFDDQFSVERPDGSNFTLKIRSTKLEDSAMYFCASRDTGQGIGNTIYFGEGSWLTVV.

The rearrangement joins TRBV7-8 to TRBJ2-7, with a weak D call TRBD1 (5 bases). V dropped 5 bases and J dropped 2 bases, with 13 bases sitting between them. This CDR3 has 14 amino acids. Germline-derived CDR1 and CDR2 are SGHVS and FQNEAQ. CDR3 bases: TGTGCCAGCAGCCACGACAGAACTACCTACGAGCAGTACTTC. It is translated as CASSHDRTTYEQYF.

In nucleotides, the CDR3 is TGCGCCAGCAGCCAAGAAAGTCAGGCCGATAATTCACCCCTCCACTTT. This encodes CASSQESQADNSPLHF. The chain has TRBV4-3 and TRBJ1-6; D gene unclear. The CDR3 sequence is 16 residues long. The ends were cut back, 0 bases at V and 5 bases at J, with 11 bases in the middle. CDR1 and CDR2 from the germline V gene are LGHNA and YSLEER.